This passage covers 17 T cell receptor beta chains from one sample sequenced in a study of tissue T cells after allogeneic stem cell transplantation. TCRdb keeps only in-frame clones here, not all; method: immunoSEQ multiplex PCR. The table has some 10,000 clones, 65% to 70% seen once; the top ten hold 26%. Specimen: tissue from the stomach, collected at autopsy. All receptors derive from an older male donor with lung cancer.

This clone was picked up a small number of times. The junction departs from germline at one end; a sequencing error may be responsible. The chain combines TRBV7-7 with TRBJ2-5, with 7 bases lining up with TRBD1. Germline loops: CDR1 SSHAT, CDR2 FNYEAQ (reference sequence). The CDR3 has 16 residues. This CDR3 is CASSLVPGGIQETQYF. CDR3 nucleotide sequence: TGTGCTAGCAGCTTAGTCCCAGGGGGTATTCAAGAGACCCAGTACTTC.

The chain has TRBV19 and TRBJ1-1; D possibly corresponds to TRBD1 (5 bases). V shed 2 bases and J shed 0 bases, with 22 bases lying between them. In germline, CDR1 is LNHDA, CDR2 SQIVND (reference sequence). CDR3 length: 19 residues. This chain's CDR3 is CASSIRFRYRRSMNTEAFF. The CDR3 DNA is TGTGCCAGTAGTATAAGGTTCAGGTACAGGAGGAGCATGAACACTGAAGCTTTCTTT.

The sample holds a few counts of this clone. V and J are TRBV6-1 and TRBJ2-7; 8 bases are shared with TRBD1. The CDR3 length is 14 residues. The germline V gene encodes CDR1 MNHNS and CDR2 SASEGT. Trimming took 3 bases from V and 1 from J; bases not matched to a gene: 2. CDR3: CASSDGQGSYEQYF. The CDR3 region has the DNA TGTGCCAGCAGTGACGGACAGGGTTCCTACGAGCAGTACTTC.

This clone showed up just a few times. The J gene is TRBJ1-5, the V gene TRBV7-9; D possibly corresponds to TRBD1 (6 bases). Deletions cut 5 bases from V and 3 bases from J, with 14 bases between. The length of the CDR3 is 15 residues. CDR1 is SEHNR and CDR2 is FQNEAQ in the germline V gene (reference sequence). CDR3: CASSASTGPNQPQHF. The DNA for the CDR3 is TGTGCCAGCAGCGCAAGCACAGGGCCCAATCAGCCCCAGCATTTT.

The chain uses TRBV2 and TRBJ2-1, with TRBD1 matching over 7 bases. CDR3 length: 13 amino acids. Trimming cost V 8 bases and J 8 bases; bases outside gene matches: 9. The germline V gene encodes CDR1 SNHLY and CDR2 FYNNEI. This chain's CDR3 is CASGKQGSDEQFF. In DNA, the CDR3 is TGTGCCAGCGGGAAACAGGGGAGCGATGAGCAGTTCTTC.

V gene TRBV5-5 combines with J gene TRBJ1-2; the match to TRBD1 covers 8 bases. With V trimmed by 4 bases and J by 4 bases, 3 bases remained unmatched. Looked up from germline, CDR1 is SGHKS and CDR2 is YYEKEE (reference sequence). The CDR3 runs 13 residues. Written as DNA, the CDR3 is TGTGCCAGCAGCCCAACAGGGGGCTATGGCTACACCTTC. This gives the protein CASSPTGGYGYTF.

This chain connects TRBV21-1 to TRBJ2-1; the DNA was not compared with TRBD2, the D call given in the table. TRBV21-1 counts as a pseudogene. The length of the CDR3 is 17 residues. In DNA form, the CDR3 reads TGTGCCAGCAGCAAACGGGGACTAGCGGGAGGAAACAATGAGCAGTTCTTC. The encoded protein is CASSKRGLAGGNNEQFF.

The chain recombines TRBV2 with TRBJ2-2, with D unresolved. Trimming removed 5 bases from V and 6 bases from J, with 10 bases in between. Germline values: CDR1 SNHLY, CDR2 FYNNEI. The CDR3 covers 13 residues. The CDR3 nucleotides read TGTGCCAGCAGTTACAATGGGGCCGGGGAGCTGTTTTTT. Translating it yields CASSYNGAGELFF.

This rearrangement joins TRBV6-2 or TRBV6-3 to TRBJ2-3; a possible D gene is TRBD1 (5 bases). This CDR3 spans 15 amino acids. Trimming cost V 3 bases and J 4 bases, with 14 bases left between them. Germline V gene data show CDR1 as MNHEY and CDR2 as SVGEGT. DNA for the CDR3: TGTGCCAGCAGTTATTGGCCAGGGCGCGCAGATACGCAGTATTTT. It specifies CASSYWPGRADTQYF.

This rearrangement joins TRBV9 to TRBJ2-1, with TRBD2 matching over 8 bases. V gave up 0 bases and J gave up 6 bases; unmatched junction bases: 2. The CDR3 extends over 14 amino acids. Germline V gene sequence: CDR1 SGDLS, CDR2 YYNGEE. Here the CDR3 reads CASSVGGTSNEQFF. CDR3 DNA sequence: TGTGCCAGCAGCGTAGGAGGGACTAGCAATGAGCAGTTCTTC. The variable domain in full, completed from reference TRBV9 and TRBJ2-1, reads DSGVTQTPKHLITATGQRVTLRCSPRSGDLSVYWYQQSLDQGLQFLIQYYNGEERAKGNILERFSAQQFPDLHSELNLSSLELGDSALYFCASSVGGTSNEQFFGPGTRLTVL.

The chain joins TRBV20-1 to TRBJ2-7; D remains ambiguous. CDR1 is DFQATT, CDR2 SNEGSKA, per germline (reference sequence). This CDR3 is 10 amino acids long. Trimming cost V 5 bases and J 4 bases, with 6 bases left between them. The CDR3 DNA follows: TGCAGTGCTGGAAATTACGAGCAGTACTTC. Amino acids: CSAGNYEQYF.

Only a few counts were recorded for this clone. V and J are TRBV9 and TRBJ2-2; tentative D call: TRBD2 (5 bases). Germline CDR1 and CDR2: SGDLS and YYNGEE. The CDR3 length is 16 residues. Trimming took 3 bases from V and 4 from J, leaving 16 bases between them. CDR3 bases: TGTGCCAGCAGCGGCGGGTCAAGCCCGCTCACCGGGGAGCTGTTTTTT. Protein product: CASSGGSSPLTGELFF.

The chain is built from TRBV12-3 or TRBV12-4 and TRBJ2-5; D is ambiguous. The CDR3 extends over 13 amino acids. V dropped 6 bases and J dropped 4 bases, with 12 bases sitting between them. The CDR3, as DNA: TGTGCCAGCAGGCAGACCCGTAGAGAGACCCAGTACTTC. Translated: CASRQTRRETQYF.

V usage is TRBV2 and J usage is TRBJ1-5, with 7 bases identical to TRBD1. V trimming: 5 bases; J trimming: 1 base; junction bases outside the gene matches: 2. CDR1 and CDR2 from the germline V gene are SNHLY and FYNNEI. CDR3 length equals 14 residues. CDR3 sequence: CASSSQGSNQPQHF. The CDR3 DNA follows: TGTGCCAGCAGTTCACAGGGGAGCAATCAGCCCCAGCATTTT.

This chain connects TRBV7-9 to TRBJ1-4; no definite D call. V was pared by 1 base and J by 0 bases, with 6 bases between. From germline, CDR1 is SEHNR and CDR2 FQNEAQ (reference sequence). The CDR3 consists of 15 residues. For the CDR3, the DNA is TGTGCCAGCAGCTTAGGTTCAGCAACTAATGAAAAACTGTTTTTT. Its protein is CASSLGSATNEKLFF.

V usage is TRBV29-1 and J usage is TRBJ1-3, with 9 nucleotides matching TRBD1. The CDR3 runs 13 residues. CDR1 SQVTM and CDR2 ANQGSEA come from the germline V gene. The V gene end was trimmed by 4 bases and the J gene end by 7 bases; junction bases not matched to a gene: 5. The CDR3 sequence is CSVGTGGLNTIYF. CDR3 DNA: TGCAGCGTTGGTACAGGGGGCTTGAACACCATATATTTT.

The V and J genes are TRBV19 and TRBJ2-1, with D perhaps TRBD2 (7 bases). The CDR3 consists of 15 residues. The germline CDR1 and CDR2 sequences are LNHDA and SQIVND (reference sequence). Trimming pared 4 bases from V and 3 bases from J, leaving 13 bases between. CDR3 sequence (DNA): TGTGCCAGTAGTAGGGGGCGGGAGTTCTACAATGAGCAGTTCTTC. Its translation: CASSRGREFYNEQFF.